This T cell receptor (beta chain) is drawn from a study of T cell repertoires in ileal Crohn's disease. The table came from immunoSEQ multiplex PCR; TCRdb's copy has only in-frame clones and leaves some out. The sample shows approximately 8,000 clones, 75% to 85% of them seen only once. Sample: ileal tissue. The TCR was taken from an adult with Crohn's disease.

The CDR3 region is CASSYSTGGMGTQYF. The CDR3 nucleotides are TGTGCCAGCAGTTACTCGACAGGGGGAATGGGGACCCAGTACTTC. The chain is built from TRBV6-5 and TRBJ2-5; 9 positions match TRBD1. CDR1 MNHEY and CDR2 SVGAGI come from the germline V gene. Germline trimming cut 0 bases from V and 7 bases from J; bases unmatched to any gene: 6. The CDR3 length is 15 residues.